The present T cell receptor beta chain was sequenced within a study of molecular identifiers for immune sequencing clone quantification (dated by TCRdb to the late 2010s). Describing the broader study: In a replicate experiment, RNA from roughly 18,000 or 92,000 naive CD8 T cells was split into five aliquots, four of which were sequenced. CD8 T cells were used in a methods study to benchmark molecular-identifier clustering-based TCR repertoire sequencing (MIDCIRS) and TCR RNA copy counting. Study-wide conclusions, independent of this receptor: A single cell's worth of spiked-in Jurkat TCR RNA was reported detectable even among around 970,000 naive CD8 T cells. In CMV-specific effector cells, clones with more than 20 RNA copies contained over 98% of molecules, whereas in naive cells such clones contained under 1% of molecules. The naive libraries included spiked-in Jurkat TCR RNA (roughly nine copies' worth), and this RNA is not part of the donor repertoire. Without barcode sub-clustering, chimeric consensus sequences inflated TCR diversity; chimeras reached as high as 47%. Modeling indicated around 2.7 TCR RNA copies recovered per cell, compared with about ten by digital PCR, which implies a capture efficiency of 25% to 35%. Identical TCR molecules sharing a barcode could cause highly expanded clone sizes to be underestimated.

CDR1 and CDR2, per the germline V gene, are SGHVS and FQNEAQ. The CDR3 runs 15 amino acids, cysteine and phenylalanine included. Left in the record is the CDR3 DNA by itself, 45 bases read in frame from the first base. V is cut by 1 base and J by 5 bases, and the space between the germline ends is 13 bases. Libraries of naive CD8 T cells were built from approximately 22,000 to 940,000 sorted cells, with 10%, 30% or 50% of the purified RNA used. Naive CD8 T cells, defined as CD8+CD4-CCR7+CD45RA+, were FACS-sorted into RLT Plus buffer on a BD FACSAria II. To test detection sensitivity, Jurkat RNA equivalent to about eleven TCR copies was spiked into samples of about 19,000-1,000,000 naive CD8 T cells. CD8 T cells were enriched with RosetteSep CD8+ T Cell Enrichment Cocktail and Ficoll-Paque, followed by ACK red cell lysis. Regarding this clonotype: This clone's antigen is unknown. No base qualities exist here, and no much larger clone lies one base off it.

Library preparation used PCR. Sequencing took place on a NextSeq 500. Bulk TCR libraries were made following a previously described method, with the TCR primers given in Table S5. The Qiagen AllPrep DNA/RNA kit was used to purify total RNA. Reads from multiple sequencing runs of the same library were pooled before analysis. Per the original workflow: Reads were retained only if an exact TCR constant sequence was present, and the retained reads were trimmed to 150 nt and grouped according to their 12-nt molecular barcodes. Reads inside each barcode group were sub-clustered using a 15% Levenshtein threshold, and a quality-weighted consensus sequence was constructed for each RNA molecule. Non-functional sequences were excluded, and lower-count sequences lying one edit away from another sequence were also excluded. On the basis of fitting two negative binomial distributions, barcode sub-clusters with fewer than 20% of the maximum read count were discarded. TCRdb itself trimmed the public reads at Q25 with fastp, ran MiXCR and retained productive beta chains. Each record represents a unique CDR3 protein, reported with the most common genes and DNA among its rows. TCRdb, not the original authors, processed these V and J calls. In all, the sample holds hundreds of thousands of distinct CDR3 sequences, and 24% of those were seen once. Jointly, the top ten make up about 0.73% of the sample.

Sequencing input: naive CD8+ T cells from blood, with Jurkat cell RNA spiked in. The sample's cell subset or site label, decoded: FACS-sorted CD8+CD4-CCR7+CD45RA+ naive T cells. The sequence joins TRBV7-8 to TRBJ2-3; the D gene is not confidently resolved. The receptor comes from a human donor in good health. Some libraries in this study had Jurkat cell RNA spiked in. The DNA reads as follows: TGTGCCAGCAGCTTAGACCTGAGTCTTAGAGATACGCAGTATTTT. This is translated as CASSLDLSLRDTQYF.